These 3 T cell receptor beta chains were sequenced from one sample in a study of control samples from healthy donors and cancer patients. Sequencing used immunoSEQ multiplex PCR; TCRdb keeps in-frame clones, though not all of them. The repertoire consists of some 150,000 clones, with 90% to 95% occurring once and the leading ten covering about 15%. The source material was PBMCs. The receptors were gathered from a man aged 55-75 years with colorectal cancer.

This chain uses TRBV15 with TRBJ2-2, with D unresolved. V was cut by 2 bases and J by 4 bases, with 8 bases left in between. The CDR3 extends over 14 amino acids. Germline V gene sequence: CDR1 LNHNV, CDR2 YYDKDF (reference sequence). CDR3 coding DNA: TGTGCCACCAGCAGATCCCCAGGCACCGGGGAGCTGTTTTTT. Translation: CATSRSPGTGELFF.

The chain couples TRBV12-3 or TRBV12-4 to TRBJ1-3; no clear D. The CDR3 length is 13 residues. Trimming took off 0 bases at V and 10 bases at J, with 10 bases between the two ends. The CDR3 sequence: CASSLASVGTIYF. The CDR3, as DNA: TGTGCCAGCAGTTTAGCGAGTGTCGGGACCATATATTTT.

This chain joins TRBV6-5 and TRBJ2-2; D is unclear. The CDR3 is made up of 13 amino acids. Trimming shortened V by 6 bases and J by 6 bases, and 11 bases separated the two germline ends. In germline, CDR1 is MNHEY, CDR2 SVGAGI. The DNA of the CDR3 is TGTGCCAGCAGGGGAATAGTTGCCGGGGAGCTGTTTTTT. Translation gives CASRGIVAGELFF.